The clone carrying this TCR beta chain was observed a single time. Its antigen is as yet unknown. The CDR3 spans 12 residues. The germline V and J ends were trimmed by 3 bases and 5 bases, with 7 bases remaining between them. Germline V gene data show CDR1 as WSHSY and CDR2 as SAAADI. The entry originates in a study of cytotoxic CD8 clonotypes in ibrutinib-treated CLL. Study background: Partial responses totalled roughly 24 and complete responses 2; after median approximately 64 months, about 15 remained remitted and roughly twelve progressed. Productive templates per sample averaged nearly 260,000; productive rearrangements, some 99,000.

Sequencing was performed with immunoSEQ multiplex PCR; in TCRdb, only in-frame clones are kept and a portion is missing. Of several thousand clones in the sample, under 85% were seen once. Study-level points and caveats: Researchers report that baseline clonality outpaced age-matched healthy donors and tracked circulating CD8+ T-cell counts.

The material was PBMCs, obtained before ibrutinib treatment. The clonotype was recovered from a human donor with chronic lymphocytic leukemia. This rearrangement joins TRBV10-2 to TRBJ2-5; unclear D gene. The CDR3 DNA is TGCGCCAGCAGTGACGTAGGGGAGACCCAGTACTTC. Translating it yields CASSDVGETQYF.